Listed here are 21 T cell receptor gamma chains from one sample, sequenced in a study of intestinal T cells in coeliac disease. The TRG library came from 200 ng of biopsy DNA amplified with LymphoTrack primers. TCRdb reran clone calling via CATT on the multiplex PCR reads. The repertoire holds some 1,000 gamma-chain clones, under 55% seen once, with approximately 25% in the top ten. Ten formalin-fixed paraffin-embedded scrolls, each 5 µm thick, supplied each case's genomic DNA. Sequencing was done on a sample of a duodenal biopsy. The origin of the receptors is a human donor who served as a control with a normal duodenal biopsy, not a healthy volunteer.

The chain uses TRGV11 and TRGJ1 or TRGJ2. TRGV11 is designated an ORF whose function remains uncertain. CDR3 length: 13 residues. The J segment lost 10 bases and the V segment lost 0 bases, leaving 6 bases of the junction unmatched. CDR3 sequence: CACWIRHGIKKLF. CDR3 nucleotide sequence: TGTGCCTGCTGGATTAGGCACGGTATAAAGAAACTCTTT.

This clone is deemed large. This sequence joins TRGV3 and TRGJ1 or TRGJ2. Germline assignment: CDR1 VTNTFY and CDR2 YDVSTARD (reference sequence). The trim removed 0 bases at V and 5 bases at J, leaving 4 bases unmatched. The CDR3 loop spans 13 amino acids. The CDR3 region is CATWDRCDYKKLF. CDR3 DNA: TGTGCCACCTGGGACAGGTGTGATTATAAGAAACTCTTT.

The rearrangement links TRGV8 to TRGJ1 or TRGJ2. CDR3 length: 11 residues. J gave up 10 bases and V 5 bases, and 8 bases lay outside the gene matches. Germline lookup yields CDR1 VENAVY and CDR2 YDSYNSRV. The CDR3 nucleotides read TGTGCCACCTGGGGACGAACAAAGAAACTCTTT. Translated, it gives CATWGRTKKLF.

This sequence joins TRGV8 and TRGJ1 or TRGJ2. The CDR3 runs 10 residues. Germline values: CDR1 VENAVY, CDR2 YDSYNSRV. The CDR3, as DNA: TGTGCACCTGGGGATTATAAGAAACTCTTT. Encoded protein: CAPGDYKKLF.

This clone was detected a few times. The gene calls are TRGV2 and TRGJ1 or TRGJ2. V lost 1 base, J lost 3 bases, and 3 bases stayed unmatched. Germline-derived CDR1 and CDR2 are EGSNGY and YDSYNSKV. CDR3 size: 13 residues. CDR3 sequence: CATWDGFYYKKLF. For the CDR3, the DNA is TGTGCCACCTGGGACGGTTTTTATTATAAGAAACTCTTT.

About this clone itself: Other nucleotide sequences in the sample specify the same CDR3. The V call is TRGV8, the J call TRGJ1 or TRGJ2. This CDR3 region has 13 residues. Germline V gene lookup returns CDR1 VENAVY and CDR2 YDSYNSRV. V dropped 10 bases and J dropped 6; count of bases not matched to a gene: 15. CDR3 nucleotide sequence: TGTGCCACTCCATCCACCTCTCCTTATAAGAAACTCTTT. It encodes CATPSTSPYKKLF.

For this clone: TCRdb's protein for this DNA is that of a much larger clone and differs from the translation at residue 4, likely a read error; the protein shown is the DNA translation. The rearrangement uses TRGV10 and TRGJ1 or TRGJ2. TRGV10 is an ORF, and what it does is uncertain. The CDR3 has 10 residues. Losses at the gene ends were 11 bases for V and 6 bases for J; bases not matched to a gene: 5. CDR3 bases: TGTGCTGCGCGGGTTTATAAGAAACTCTTT. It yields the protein CAARVYKKLF.

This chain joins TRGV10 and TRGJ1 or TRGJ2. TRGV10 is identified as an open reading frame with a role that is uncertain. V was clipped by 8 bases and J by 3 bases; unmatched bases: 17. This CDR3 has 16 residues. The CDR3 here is CAAWDFICEFYYKKLF. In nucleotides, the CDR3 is TGTGCTGCGTGGGATTTTATATGCGAATTTTATTATAAGAAACTCTTT.

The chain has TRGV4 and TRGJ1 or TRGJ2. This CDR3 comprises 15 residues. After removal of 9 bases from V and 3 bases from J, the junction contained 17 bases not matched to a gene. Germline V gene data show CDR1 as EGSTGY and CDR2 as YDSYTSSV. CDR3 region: CATPHTEGGYYKKLF. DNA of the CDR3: TGTGCCACCCCACATACTGAGGGGGGTTATTATAAGAAACTCTTT.

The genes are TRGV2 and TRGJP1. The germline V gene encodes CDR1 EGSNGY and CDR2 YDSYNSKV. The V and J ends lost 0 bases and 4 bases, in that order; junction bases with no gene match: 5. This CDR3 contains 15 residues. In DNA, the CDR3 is TGTGCCACCTGGGACGGGCCTGACACTGGTTGGTTCAAGATATTT. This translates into CATWDGPDTGWFKIF.

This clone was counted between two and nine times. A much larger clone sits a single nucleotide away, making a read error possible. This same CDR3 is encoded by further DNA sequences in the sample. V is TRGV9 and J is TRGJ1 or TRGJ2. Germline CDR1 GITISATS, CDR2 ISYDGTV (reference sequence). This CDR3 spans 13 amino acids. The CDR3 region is CALWEPEGYKKLF. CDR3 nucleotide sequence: TGTGCCCTGTGGGAGCCCGAGGGTTATAAGAAACTCTTT.

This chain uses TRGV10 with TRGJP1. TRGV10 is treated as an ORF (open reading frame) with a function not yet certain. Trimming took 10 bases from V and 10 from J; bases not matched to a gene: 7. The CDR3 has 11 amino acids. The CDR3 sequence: CAASQFWFKIF. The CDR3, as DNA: TGTGCTGCGTCCCAATTTTGGTTCAAGATATTT.

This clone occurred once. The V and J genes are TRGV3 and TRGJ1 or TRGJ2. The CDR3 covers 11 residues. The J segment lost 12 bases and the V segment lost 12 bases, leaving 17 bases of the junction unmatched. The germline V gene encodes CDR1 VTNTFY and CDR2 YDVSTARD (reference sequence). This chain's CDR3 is CAHLGQAAKLF. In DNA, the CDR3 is TGTGCCCACCTGGGACAGGCCGCGAAACTCTTT.

The CDR3 sequence: CAAWDLKYKKLF. The CDR3 DNA follows: TGTGCTGCGTGGGACCTTAAGTATAAGAAACTCTTT. The chain employs TRGV10 and TRGJ1 or TRGJ2. TRGV10 is an open reading frame whose function is uncertain. The V gene end was trimmed by 8 bases and the J gene end by 7 bases; junction bases not matched to a gene: 9. There are 12 residues in the CDR3.

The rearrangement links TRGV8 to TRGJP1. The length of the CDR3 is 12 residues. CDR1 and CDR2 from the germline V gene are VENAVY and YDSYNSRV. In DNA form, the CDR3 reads TGTGCACCTGGTCTGGGAAGATGGTTCAAGATATTT. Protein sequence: CAPGLGRWFKIF.

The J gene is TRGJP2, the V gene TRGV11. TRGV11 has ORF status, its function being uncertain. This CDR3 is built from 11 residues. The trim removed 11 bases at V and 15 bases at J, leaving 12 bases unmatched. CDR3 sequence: CACSIIGFKTF. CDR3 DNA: TGTGCCTGCTCTATAATTGGATTCAAGACGTTT.

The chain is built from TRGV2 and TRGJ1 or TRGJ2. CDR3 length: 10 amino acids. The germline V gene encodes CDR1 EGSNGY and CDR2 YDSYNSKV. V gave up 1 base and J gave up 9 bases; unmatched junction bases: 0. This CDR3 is CATWDGKKLF. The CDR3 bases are TGTGCCACCTGGGACGGTAAGAAACTCTTT.

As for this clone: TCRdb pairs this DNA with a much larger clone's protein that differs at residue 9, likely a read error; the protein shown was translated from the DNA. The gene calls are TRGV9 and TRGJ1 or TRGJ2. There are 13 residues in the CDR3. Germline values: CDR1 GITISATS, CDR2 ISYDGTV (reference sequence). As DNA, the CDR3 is TGTGCCTTGTGGGAGGCGAATTATCATAAGAAACTCTTT. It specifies CALWEANYHKKLF.

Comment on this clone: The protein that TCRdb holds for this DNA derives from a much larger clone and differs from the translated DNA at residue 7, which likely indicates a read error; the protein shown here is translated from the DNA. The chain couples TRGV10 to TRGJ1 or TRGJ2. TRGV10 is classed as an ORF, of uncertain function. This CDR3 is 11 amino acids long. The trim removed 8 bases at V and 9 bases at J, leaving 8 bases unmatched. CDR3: CAAWDLGKKLF. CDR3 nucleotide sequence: TGTGCTGCGTGGGATTTGGGTAAGAAACTCTTT.

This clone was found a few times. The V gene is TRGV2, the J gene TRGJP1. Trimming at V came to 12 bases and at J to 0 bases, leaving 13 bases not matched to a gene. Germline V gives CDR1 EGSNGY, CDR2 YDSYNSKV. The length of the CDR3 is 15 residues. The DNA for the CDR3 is TGTGCCCACCTGGGACGCTATACCACTGGTTGGTTCAAGATATTT. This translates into CAHLGRYTTGWFKIF.

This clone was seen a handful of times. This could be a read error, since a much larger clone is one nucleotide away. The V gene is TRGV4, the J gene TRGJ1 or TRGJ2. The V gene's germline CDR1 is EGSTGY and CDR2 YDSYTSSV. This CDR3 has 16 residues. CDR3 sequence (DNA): TGTGCCACCCCACATACTGAGAGGGGGGGTTATTATAAGAAACTCTTC. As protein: CATPHTERGGYYKKLF.